The entry that follows covers one T cell receptor (beta chain) sequence. What it binds is not known. These data come from a study of beta chain features in type 1 diabetes. Study-wide points: A closer apparent resemblance between naive, central memory and Treg TCRB repertoires was seen in patients than in healthy donors. HLA effects on TCRB rearrangement stayed unresolved here.

CDR1 SNHLY and CDR2 FYNNEI come from the germline V gene. The J segment lost 7 bases and the V segment lost 6 bases, leaving 5 bases of the junction unmatched. The length of the CDR3 is 15 residues. On average, the one heparinised blood draw given by each donor was about 116 mL. A CD45RO/CCR7/CD25/CD127/CD95/CD27 panel sorted naive, central memory, regulatory and stem cell-like memory CD4+ cells. The sequenced template was cDNA made from the entire isolated RNA. Some clones are missing from TCRdb's copy, which holds only in-frame ones; the method was immunoSEQ multiplex PCR. The sample shows hundreds of thousands of clones, over 25% of them seen only once.

The sequence was collected from a man between 18 and 29 years old in good health. The chain links TRBV2 to TRBJ2-1, with 14 positions matching TRBD2. The material sequenced was naive CD4+ T cells from blood. CDR3 sequence (DNA): TGTGCCAGCAGAGGGACTAGCGGGAGAAAGAATGAGCAGTTCTTC. Its protein product is CASRGTSGRKNEQFF.